The next 27 T cell receptor beta chains were all read from a single sample in a study of early T cells in non-severe SARS-CoV-2 infection. TCRdb independently ran MiXCR on the 5' RACE reads; one entry per CDR3 protein. The repertoire consists of about 62,000 distinct CDR3 sequences, with roughly a tenth occurring once and the leading ten covering about 1.2%. Sequenced: whole blood. The receptors derive from an adult who was a healthcare worker with PCR-confirmed SARS-CoV-2 infection or an uninfected control (not recorded which).

The genes are TRBV4-1 and TRBJ2-3; D remains ambiguous. The CDR3 spans 16 residues. Germline CDR1 reads MGHRA; CDR2 reads YSYEKL. Trimming removed 1 base at V and 0 bases at J, with 11 bases between. In nucleotides, the CDR3 is TGCGCCAGCAGCCAAGTGGGGATCCCTAGCACAGATACGCAGTATTTT. This codes for CASSQVGIPSTDTQYF.

V and J are TRBV12-3 or TRBV12-4 and TRBJ2-5; D not certain. This CDR3 comprises 12 residues. Trimming removed 5 bases at V and 4 bases at J, with 8 bases between. The CDR3 spells CASSIRGETQYF. CDR3 in DNA: TGTGCCAGCAGTATTCGAGGAGAGACCCAGTACTTC.

This chain connects TRBV7-9 to TRBJ2-3; TRBD1 or TRBD2 may be the D gene (6 bases each). The CDR3 loop spans 15 amino acids. Looked up from germline, CDR1 is SEHNR and CDR2 is FQNEAQ (reference sequence). V lost 7 bases, J lost 2 bases, and 16 bases lay in between. CDR3 DNA: TGTGCCAGCACCATTAGGGGGGCCGCCACAGATACGCAGTATTTT. Amino acid sequence: CASTIRGAATDTQYF.

This clonotype was picked up a small number of times. This chain connects TRBV2 to TRBJ2-2; D is unclear. The CDR3 totals 16 residues. Per the germline V gene, CDR1 is SNHLY and CDR2 is FYNNEI. V lost 8 bases to trimming and J lost 6 bases, with 22 bases between them. The chain's CDR3 is CASQYAEWNSAGELFF. The DNA of the CDR3 is TGTGCCAGCCAATACGCTGAGTGGAATTCGGCCGGGGAGCTGTTTTTT.

This clonotype showed up just a few times. The rearrangement links TRBV11-2 to TRBJ2-2; perhaps TRBD1 as D (5 bases). Germline CDR1 is SGHAT and CDR2 is FQNNGV. This CDR3 has 18 amino acids. Trimming cost V 2 bases and J 1 base, with 17 bases left between them. CDR3 amino acids: CASSLLDDSRRNTGELFF. The CDR3 DNA sequence: TGTGCCAGCAGCTTATTAGACGACAGCCGACGGAACACCGGGGAGCTGTTTTTT.

This clonotype was seen a handful of times. The V call is TRBV12-5, the J call TRBJ1-2, with 10 bases identical to TRBD1. The CDR3 spans 13 residues. The junction had 4 bases not matched to a gene; V was cut back by 6 bases and J by 6 bases. Germline CDR1 is LGHNT and CDR2 is FRNRAP. CDR3 nucleotides: TGTGCTAGTGGATACGGGACAGGGGATGGCTACACCTTC. As protein: CASGYGTGDGYTF. Complete variable domain (other parts from reference TRBV12-5 and TRBJ1-2): DARVTQTPRHKVTEMGQEVTMRCQPILGHNTVFWYRQTMMQGLELLAYFRNRAPLDDSGMPKDRFSAEMPDATLATLKIQPSEPRDSAVYFCASGYGTGDGYTFGSGTRLTVV.

A few counts support this clonotype. The chain links TRBV6-2 or TRBV6-3 to TRBJ1-1; D is undetermined. This CDR3 contains 10 residues. The germline gives CDR1 MNHEY, CDR2 SVGEGT. V lost 8 bases and J lost 4, with 5 bases in between. The CDR3 region is CASWGTEAFF. For the CDR3, the DNA is TGTGCCAGCTGGGGCACTGAAGCTTTCTTT.

This clonotype was counted ten times or more. The chain is built from TRBV5-4 and TRBJ2-3, with TRBD2 identical over 12 bases. With 0 bases clipped from V and 4 bases from J, the junction kept 9 bases outside the gene matches. This CDR3 is 18 amino acids long. CDR1 is SGHNT, CDR2 YYREEE, per germline (reference sequence). As DNA, the CDR3 is TGTGCCAGCAGCTTGGGACTAGCGGGGGCCAATTTGGCAGATACGCAGTATTTT. It yields the protein CASSLGLAGANLADTQYF.

This clonotype appeared a few times. The chain recombines TRBV5-1 with TRBJ2-1, with 12 positions matching TRBD2. Germline V CDR1 and CDR2: SGHRS, YFSETQ. The CDR3 sequence is 15 residues long. After removal of 3 bases from V and 6 bases from J, the junction contained 4 bases not matched to a gene. CDR3 in DNA: TGCGCCAGCAGCTCTCCGGGACTAGCGGGCAATGAGCAGTTCTTC. Its translation: CASSSPGLAGNEQFF.

There are a few counts of this clonotype. The chain couples TRBV5-1 to TRBJ1-1, with D unclear. CDR1 is SGHRS and CDR2 is YFSETQ in the germline V gene. This CDR3 spans 14 amino acids. Trimming cost V 0 bases and J 4 bases, with 10 bases left between them. CDR3 sequence: CASSLGNLGTEAFF. CDR3 coding DNA: TGCGCCAGCAGCTTGGGGAACCTAGGCACTGAAGCTTTCTTT.

The genes are TRBV5-4 and TRBJ1-2, with D unresolved. Germline CDR1 and CDR2: SGHNT and YYREEE (reference sequence). This CDR3 spans 14 amino acids. The V end was cut by 4 bases, the J end by 6 bases, with 16 bases between. CDR3 nucleotide sequence: TGTGCCAGCAGCCCGTATACAGTCGTGGATGGCTACACCTTC. This gives the protein CASSPYTVVDGYTF.

This clonotype appeared a few times. This rearrangement joins TRBV6-1 to TRBJ2-4, with TRBD1 matching over 9 bases. CDR1 is MNHNS and CDR2 is SASEGT in the germline V gene. The CDR3 has 14 residues. With V trimmed by 7 bases and J by 4 bases, 5 bases remained unmatched. The CDR3 DNA is TGTGCCAGCACCCTGGACAGGGGTAAAAACATTCAGTACTTC. This sequence encodes CASTLDRGKNIQYF.

This clonotype was detected many times. This chain uses TRBV5-1 with TRBJ2-1; D gene ambiguous. V was trimmed by 7 bases and J by 8 bases, leaving 16 bases between them. Germline loops: CDR1 SGHRS, CDR2 YFSETQ. The CDR3 totals 13 residues. This CDR3 is CASGPPESDEQFF. CDR3 in DNA: TGCGCCAGCGGGCCCCCCGAGAGTGATGAGCAGTTCTTC.

This clonotype was seen more than once but under ten times. The chain employs TRBV10-3 and TRBJ1-4, with D unresolved. Germline assignment: CDR1 ENHRY and CDR2 SYGVKD. V shed 6 bases and J shed 4 bases, with 15 bases lying between them. The CDR3 is 15 amino acids. CDR3 nucleotide sequence: TGTGCCATCAGCCCGACCCTAGAGGGTAATGAAAAACTGTTTTTT. Amino acids: CAISPTLEGNEKLFF.

This clonotype was seen only a few times. The chain recombines TRBV19 with TRBJ2-5; D may be TRBD1 or TRBD2 (5 bases each). The length of the CDR3 is 12 residues. Per germline, CDR1 LNHDA and CDR2 SQIVND (reference sequence). Trimming took off 10 bases at V and 4 bases at J, with 13 bases between the two ends. The DNA of the CDR3 is TGTGCCACTCATGGGGGTCGAGAGACCCAGTACTTC. Encoded protein: CATHGGRETQYF.

This clonotype was observed at least ten times. The chain links TRBV27 to TRBJ2-7; TRBD1 or TRBD2 may be the D gene (5 bases each). This CDR3 comprises 13 residues. Germline V gene lookup returns CDR1 MNHEY and CDR2 SMNVEV (reference sequence). Trimming removed 9 bases at V and 3 bases at J, with 15 bases between. The DNA for the CDR3 is TGTGCCAGTAAGGGACGGAACATCTACGAGCAGTACGTC. Encoded protein: CASKGRNIYEQYV.

This clonotype has a handful of counts. The V and J genes are TRBV28 and TRBJ1-6; the D gene is possibly TRBD1 (6 bases). The CDR3 loop spans 15 amino acids. V lost 2 bases to trimming and J lost 7 bases, with 12 bases between them. Germline CDR1 reads MDHEN; CDR2 reads SYDVKM. CDR3 region: CASSLGQPSNSPLHF. CDR3 nucleotides: TGTGCCAGCAGTTTAGGACAGCCGAGCAATTCACCCCTCCACTTT. Full variable domain (rest looked up from reference TRBV28 and TRBJ1-6): DVKVTQSSRYLVKRTGEKVFLECVQDMDHENMFWYRQDPGLGLRLIYFSYDVKMKEKGDIPEGYSVSREKKERFSLILESASTNQTSMYLCASSLGQPSNSPLHFGNGTRLTVT.

This clonotype was seen repeatedly, ten times or more. This chain joins TRBV3-1 and TRBJ1-1; no reliable D call. The V and J ends lost 1 base and 1 base respectively, with 4 bases between them. Per germline, CDR1 LGHDT and CDR2 YNNKEL (reference sequence). The CDR3 covers 13 residues. Here the CDR3 reads CASSQGRNTEAFF. Here the CDR3 DNA reads TGTGCCAGCAGCCAAGGACGGAACACTGAAGCTTTCTTT.

The V call is TRBV27, the J call TRBJ2-7, with 8 bases lining up with TRBD1. The CDR3 is 15 residues long. The V segment lost 5 bases and the J segment 3 bases; nucleotides outside the gene matches: 9. Germline V gives CDR1 MNHEY, CDR2 SMNVEV (reference sequence). The CDR3 nucleotides are TGTGCCAGCAGTGCAACAGGGGGTCCCTACTACGAGCAGTACGTC. It yields the protein CASSATGGPYYEQYV.

This clonotype was recorded at least ten times. The chain employs TRBV4-1 and TRBJ2-2, with TRBD1 matching over 7 bases. Germline assignment: CDR1 MGHRA and CDR2 YSYEKL. With V trimmed by 5 bases and J by 3 bases, 6 bases remained unmatched. The length of the CDR3 is 15 residues. The CDR3 spells CASSAQGRHTGELFF. For the CDR3, the DNA is TGCGCCAGCAGCGCACAGGGGCGGCACACCGGGGAGCTGTTTTTT.

This clonotype showed up many times. The J gene is TRBJ2-1, the V gene TRBV12-3 or TRBV12-4; TRBD1 is a possible D gene (5 bases). The V gene lost 2 bases and the J gene lost 0 bases, with 14 bases spanning the gap. CDR3 length: 17 residues. The CDR3 region is CASSLSRAQGSYNEQFF. The CDR3 region has the DNA TGTGCCAGCAGTTTAAGCAGGGCCCAGGGCTCCTACAATGAGCAGTTCTTC.

This clonotype occurred many times. The rearrangement joins TRBV2 to TRBJ2-3; D is perhaps TRBD2 (6 bases). The germline V gene encodes CDR1 SNHLY and CDR2 FYNNEI. V was clipped by 4 bases and J by 8 bases, with 13 bases between them. This CDR3 spans 13 amino acids. CDR3 bases: TGTGCCAGCAGTGTCGTGGACTACGGTACGCAGTATTTT. As protein: CASSVVDYGTQYF. The full variable domain, in which reference TRBV2 and TRBJ2-3 provide the parts outside the CDR3, is EPEVTQTPSHQVTQMGQEVILRCVPISNHLYFYWYRQILGQKVEFLVSFYNNEISEKSEIFDDQFSVERPDGSNFTLKIRSTKLEDSAMYFCASSVVDYGTQYFGPGTRLTVL.

The V call is TRBV27, the J call TRBJ1-1; 8 nucleotides line up with TRBD1. Germline V gene data show CDR1 as MNHEY and CDR2 as SMNVEV (reference sequence). The V gene end was trimmed by 0 bases and the J gene end by 12 bases; junction bases not matched to a gene: 9. The length of the CDR3 is 14 residues. In DNA, the CDR3 is TGTGCCAGCAGTTTATCGTCGGCAGGGGGCACATCTTTCTTT. Protein sequence: CASSLSSAGGTSFF.

This clonotype was observed many times. The J gene is TRBJ2-3, the V gene TRBV6-6, with D perhaps TRBD1 (8 bases). The CDR3 covers 15 residues. Trimming removed 6 bases from V and 2 bases from J, with 15 bases in between. Germline V gene sequence: CDR1 MNHNY, CDR2 SVGAGI (reference sequence). The CDR3 DNA is TGTGCCAGCAGCCAACAGGGGGGGATCACAGATACGCAGTATTTT. Its protein product is CASSQQGGITDTQYF.

This clonotype was observed at least ten times. This rearrangement joins TRBV7-2 to TRBJ1-2, with 7 bases aligning to TRBD1. The CDR3 runs to 17 residues. J gave up 2 bases and V 5 bases, and 14 bases lay outside the gene matches. Looked up from germline, CDR1 is SGHTA and CDR2 is FQGNSA. The CDR3 nucleotides read TGTGCCAGCAGCCCCTCTGGGGCCAGGGGGTCAAACTATGGCTACACCTTC. It specifies CASSPSGARGSNYGYTF.

In its sample, this clonotype was seen a few times. V is TRBV18 and J is TRBJ1-5, with D unresolved. The V end lost 6 bases, the J end lost 4 bases, and 10 bases lay between the germline ends. CDR1 is KGHSH, CDR2 LQKENI, per germline. CDR3 length: 13 residues. The DNA of the CDR3 is TGTGCCAGCTCCAGCAGTATTAATCAGCCCCAGCATTTT. Amino acid sequence: CASSSSINQPQHF.

This clonotype has a handful of counts. The CDR3 DNA reads as TGTGCCAGCAGCTTGGTCAGTTTAAATGAGCAGTTCTTC. Translated, it gives CASSLVSLNEQFF. This chain joins TRBV5-6 and TRBJ2-1; D unclear. From germline, CDR1 is SGHDT and CDR2 YYEEEE. The CDR3 extends over 13 amino acids. V was trimmed by 0 bases and J by 7 bases, leaving 8 bases between them. The whole variable domain, remainder taken from reference TRBV5-6 and TRBJ2-1, is DAGVTQSPTHLIKTRGQQVTLRCSPKSGHDTVSWYQQALGQGPQFIFQYYEEEERQRGNFPDRFSGHQFPNYSSELNVNALLLGDSALYLCASSLVSLNEQFFGPGTRLTVL.